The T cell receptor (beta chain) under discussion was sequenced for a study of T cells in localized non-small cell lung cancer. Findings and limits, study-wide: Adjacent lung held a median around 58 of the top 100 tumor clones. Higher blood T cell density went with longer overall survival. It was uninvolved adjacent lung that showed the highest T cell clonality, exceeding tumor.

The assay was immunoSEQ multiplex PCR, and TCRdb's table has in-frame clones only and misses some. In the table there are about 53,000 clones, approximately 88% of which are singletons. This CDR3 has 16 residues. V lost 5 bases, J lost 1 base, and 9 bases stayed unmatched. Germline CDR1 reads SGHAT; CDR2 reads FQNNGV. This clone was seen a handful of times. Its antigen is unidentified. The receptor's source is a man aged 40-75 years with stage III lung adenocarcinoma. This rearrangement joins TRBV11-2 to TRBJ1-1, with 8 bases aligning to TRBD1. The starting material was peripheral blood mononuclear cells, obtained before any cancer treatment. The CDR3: CASSPLWTGTNTEAFF. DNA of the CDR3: TGTGCCAGCAGCCCCCTCTGGACAGGGACGAACACTGAAGCTTTCTTT.